The rows below give T cell receptor beta chains drawn from one sample of a study of CD8 T cells in Susac syndrome. TCRdb independently ran MiXCR on the immunoSEQ multiplex PCR reads; one entry per CDR3 protein. The sample consists of 150,000 to 250,000 distinct CDR3 sequences, roughly 96% of them appearing once. The specimen was CD4+ T cells from PBMCs. The receptors come from a human donor with multiple sclerosis. Both conserved end residues are part of each CDR3. Fields, in order: J gene, D gene, V gene, CDR3 protein, CDR3 DNA. The D gene is left open where the match is weak.

J gene: TRBJ1-3
D gene: .
V gene: TRBV20-1
CDR3 protein: CSAREGLNTIYF
CDR3 DNA: TGCAGTGCTAGAGAAGGGTTAAACACCATATATTTT

J gene: TRBJ2-3
D gene: .
V gene: TRBV5-1
CDR3 protein: CASSLRDPGGLGVGTQYF
CDR3 DNA: TGCGCCAGCAGCTTGAGGGACCCCGGAGGGTTGGGAGTTGGTACGCAGTATTTT

J gene: TRBJ2-1
D gene: TRBD1
V gene: TRBV7-9
CDR3 protein: CASSLALGQGNEQFF
CDR3 DNA: TGTGCCAGCAGCTTAGCGTTGGGACAGGGCAATGAGCAGTTCTTC

J gene: TRBJ1-4
D gene: TRBD1
V gene: TRBV7-9
CDR3 protein: CASSSQTGIEKLFF
CDR3 DNA: TGTGCCAGCAGCTCCCAGACAGGGATTGAAAAACTGTTTTTT

J gene: TRBJ2-3
D gene: TRBD2
V gene: TRBV3-1
CDR3 protein: CASSQTSGSTDTQYF
CDR3 DNA: TGTGCCAGCAGCCAGACTAGCGGGAGCACGGATACGCAGTATTTT

J gene: TRBJ2-5
D gene: .
V gene: TRBV29-1
CDR3 protein: CSVEESALIQETQYF
CDR3 DNA: TGCAGCGTTGAGGAGTCAGCTCTTATCCAAGAGACCCAGTACTTC

J gene: TRBJ1-1
D gene: TRBD1
V gene: TRBV3-1
CDR3 protein: CASSLGQGRGNTEAFF
CDR3 DNA: TGTGCCAGCAGCCTGGGACAGGGCAGAGGGAACACTGAAGCTTTCTTT

J gene: TRBJ1-2
D gene: .
V gene: TRBV29-1
CDR3 protein: CSVGGRTYGYTF
CDR3 DNA: TGCAGCGTTGGAGGCAGAACATATGGCTACACCTTC

J gene: TRBJ2-5
D gene: .
V gene: TRBV30
CDR3 protein: CAWSGRRGTETQYF
CDR3 DNA: TGTGCCTGGTCTGGCCGCAGGGGAACAGAGACCCAGTACTTC

J gene: TRBJ2-7
D gene: .
V gene: TRBV12-3/TRBV12-4
CDR3 protein: CASTKTGYEQYF
CDR3 DNA: TGTGCCAGCACCAAAACAGGATACGAGCAGTACTTC

J gene: TRBJ2-5
D gene: .
V gene: TRBV11-2
CDR3 protein: CASSSSSNPIQETQYF
CDR3 DNA: TGTGCCAGCAGCTCCTCAAGCAACCCCATACAAGAGACCCAGTACTTC

J gene: TRBJ2-7
D gene: .
V gene: TRBV27
CDR3 protein: CALKGRYEQYF
CDR3 DNA: TGTGCCCTGAAGGGGCGTTACGAGCAGTACTTC

J gene: TRBJ2-1
D gene: TRBD2
V gene: TRBV5-1
CDR3 protein: CASSNTAAGVDEQFF
CDR3 DNA: TGCGCCAGCAGCAACACTGCAGCGGGAGTAGATGAGCAGTTCTTC